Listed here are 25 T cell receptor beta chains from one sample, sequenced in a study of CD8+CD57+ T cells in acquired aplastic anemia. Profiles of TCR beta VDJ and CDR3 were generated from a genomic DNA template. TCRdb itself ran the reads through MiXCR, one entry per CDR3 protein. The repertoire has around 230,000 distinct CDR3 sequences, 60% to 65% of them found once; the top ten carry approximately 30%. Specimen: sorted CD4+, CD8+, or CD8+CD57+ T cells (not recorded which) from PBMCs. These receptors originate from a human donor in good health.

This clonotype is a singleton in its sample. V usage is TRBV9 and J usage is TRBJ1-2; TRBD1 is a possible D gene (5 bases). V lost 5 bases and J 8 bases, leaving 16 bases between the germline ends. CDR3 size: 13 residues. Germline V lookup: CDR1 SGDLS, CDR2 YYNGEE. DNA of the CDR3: TGTGCCAGCAGGGGGGAATCCTCGGGAGGCTACACCTTC. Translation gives CASRGESSGGYTF.

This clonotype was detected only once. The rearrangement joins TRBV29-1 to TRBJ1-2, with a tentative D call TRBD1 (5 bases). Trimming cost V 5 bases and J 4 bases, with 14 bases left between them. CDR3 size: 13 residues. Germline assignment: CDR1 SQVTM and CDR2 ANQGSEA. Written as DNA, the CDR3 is TGCAGCGTTCCAGGGTTAGTGTCCTATGGCTACACCTTC. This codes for CSVPGLVSYGYTF.

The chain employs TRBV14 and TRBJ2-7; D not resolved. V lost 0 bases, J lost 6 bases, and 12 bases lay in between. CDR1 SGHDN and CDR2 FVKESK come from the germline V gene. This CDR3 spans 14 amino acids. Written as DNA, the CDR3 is TGTGCCAGCAGCCAAGACTGGTCTGCAGGCGAGCAGTACTTC. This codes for CASSQDWSAGEQYF.

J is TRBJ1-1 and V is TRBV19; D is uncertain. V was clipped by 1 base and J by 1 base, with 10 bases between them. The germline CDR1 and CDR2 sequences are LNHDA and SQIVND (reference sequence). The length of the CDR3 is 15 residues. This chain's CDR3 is CASSIVPGRNTEAFF. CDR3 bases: TGTGCCAGTAGTATAGTACCGGGCAGGAACACTGAAGCTTTCTTT.

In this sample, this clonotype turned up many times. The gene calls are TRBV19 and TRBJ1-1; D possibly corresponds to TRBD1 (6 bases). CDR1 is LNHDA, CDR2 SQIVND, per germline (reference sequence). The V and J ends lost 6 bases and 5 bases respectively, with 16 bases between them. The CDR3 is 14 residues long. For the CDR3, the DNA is TGTGCCAGTAGGAACCCAGGGGCGAGGACTGAAGCTTTCTTT. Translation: CASRNPGARTEAFF.

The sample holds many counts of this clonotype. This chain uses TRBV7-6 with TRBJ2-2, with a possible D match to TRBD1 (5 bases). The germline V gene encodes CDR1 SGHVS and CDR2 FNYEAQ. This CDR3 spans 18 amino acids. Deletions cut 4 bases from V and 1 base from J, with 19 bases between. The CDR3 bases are TGTGCCAGCAGCTGGGTTGTAGAAGGACACGAGAACACCGGGGAGCTGTTTTTT. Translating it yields CASSWVVEGHENTGELFF.

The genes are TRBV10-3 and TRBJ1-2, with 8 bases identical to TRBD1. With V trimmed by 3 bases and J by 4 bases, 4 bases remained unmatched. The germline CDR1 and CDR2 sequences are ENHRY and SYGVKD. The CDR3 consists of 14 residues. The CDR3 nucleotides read TGTGCCATCAGTGACTTCACAGGGGGCTATGGCTACACCTTC. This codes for CAISDFTGGYGYTF.

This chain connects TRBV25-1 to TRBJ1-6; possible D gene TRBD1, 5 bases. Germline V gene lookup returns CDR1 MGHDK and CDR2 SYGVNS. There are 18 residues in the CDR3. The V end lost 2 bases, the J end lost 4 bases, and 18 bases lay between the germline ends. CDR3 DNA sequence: TGTGCCAGCAGTGAAGGGGTGGGGCGGCTTCGATATAATTCACCCCTCCACTTT. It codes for CASSEGVGRLRYNSPLHF. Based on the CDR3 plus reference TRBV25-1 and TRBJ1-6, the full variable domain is EADIYQTPRYLVIGTGKKITLECSQTMGHDKMYWYQQDPGMELHLIHYSYGVNSTEKGDLSSESTVSRIRTEHFPLTLESARPSHTSQYLCASSEGVGRLRYNSPLHFGNGTRLTVT.

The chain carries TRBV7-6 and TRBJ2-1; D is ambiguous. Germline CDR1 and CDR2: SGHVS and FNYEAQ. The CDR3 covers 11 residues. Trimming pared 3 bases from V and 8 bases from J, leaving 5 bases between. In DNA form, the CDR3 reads TGTGCCAGCAGCTTTGTAGATGAGCAGTTCTTC. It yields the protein CASSFVDEQFF.

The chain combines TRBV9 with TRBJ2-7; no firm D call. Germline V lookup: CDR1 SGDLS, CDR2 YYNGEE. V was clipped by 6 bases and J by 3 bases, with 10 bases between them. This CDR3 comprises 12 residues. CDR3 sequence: CASTQVGYEQYF. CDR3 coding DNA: TGTGCCAGCACCCAGGTGGGCTACGAGCAGTACTTC.

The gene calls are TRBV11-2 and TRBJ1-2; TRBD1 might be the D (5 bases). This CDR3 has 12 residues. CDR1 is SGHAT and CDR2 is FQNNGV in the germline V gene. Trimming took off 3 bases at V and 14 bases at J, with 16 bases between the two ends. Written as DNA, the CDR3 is TGTGCCAGCAGCTTGTTCCGGGGGATTCGGACCTTC. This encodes CASSLFRGIRTF.

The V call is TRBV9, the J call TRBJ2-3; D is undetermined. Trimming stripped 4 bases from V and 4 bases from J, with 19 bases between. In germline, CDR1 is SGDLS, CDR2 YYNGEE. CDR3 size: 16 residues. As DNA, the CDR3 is TGTGCCAGCAGCCATCAACGACTCAAGCCCCCAGATACGCAGTATTTT. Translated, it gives CASSHQRLKPPDTQYF.

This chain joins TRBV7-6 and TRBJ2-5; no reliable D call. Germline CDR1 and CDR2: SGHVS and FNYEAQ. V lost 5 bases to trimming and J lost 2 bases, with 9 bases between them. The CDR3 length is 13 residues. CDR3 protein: CASSRHFQETQYF. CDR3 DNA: TGTGCCAGCAGCCGACATTTTCAAGAGACCCAGTACTTC.

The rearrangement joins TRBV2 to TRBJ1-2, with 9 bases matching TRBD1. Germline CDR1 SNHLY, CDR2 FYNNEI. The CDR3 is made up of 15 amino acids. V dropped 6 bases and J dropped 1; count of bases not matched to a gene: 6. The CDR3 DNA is TGTGCCAGCAGCCAGTTGGGACAGGGTAACTATGGCTACACCTTC. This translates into CASSQLGQGNYGYTF.

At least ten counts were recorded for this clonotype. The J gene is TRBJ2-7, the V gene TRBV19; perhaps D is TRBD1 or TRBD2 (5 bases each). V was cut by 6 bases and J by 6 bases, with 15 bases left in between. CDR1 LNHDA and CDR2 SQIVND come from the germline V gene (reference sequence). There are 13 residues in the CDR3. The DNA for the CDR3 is TGTGCCAGTAGCATGACCTGGGGGTCCGAGCAGTACTTC. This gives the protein CASSMTWGSEQYF. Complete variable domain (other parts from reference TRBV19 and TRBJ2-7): DGGITQSPKYLFRKEGQNVTLSCEQNLNHDAMYWYRQDPGQGLRLIYYSQIVNDFQKGDIAEGYSVSREKKESFPLTVTSAQKNPTAFYLCASSMTWGSEQYFGPGTRLTVT.

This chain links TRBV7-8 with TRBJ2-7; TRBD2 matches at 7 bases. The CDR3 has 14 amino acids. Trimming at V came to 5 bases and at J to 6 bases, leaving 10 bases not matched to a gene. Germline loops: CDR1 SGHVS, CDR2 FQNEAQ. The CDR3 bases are TGTGCCAGCAGCCCGCCTGCGGGAGAACGCGAGCAGTACTTC. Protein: CASSPPAGEREQYF.

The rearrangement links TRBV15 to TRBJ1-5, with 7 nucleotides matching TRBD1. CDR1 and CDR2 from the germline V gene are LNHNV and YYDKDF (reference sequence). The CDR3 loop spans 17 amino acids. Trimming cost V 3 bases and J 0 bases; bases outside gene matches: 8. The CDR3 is CATSRDGQVGSNQPQHF. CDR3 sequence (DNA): TGTGCCACCAGCAGGGACGGACAGGTCGGTAGCAATCAGCCCCAGCATTTT.

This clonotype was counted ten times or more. This CDR3 reads CATSRRSLADSTDTQYF. As DNA, the CDR3 is TGTGCCACCAGCAGACGTTCCCTAGCGGATAGCACAGATACGCAGTATTTT. The chain has TRBV15 and TRBJ2-3, with TRBD2 matching 7 bases. This CDR3 spans 17 amino acids. The trim removed 2 bases at V and 0 bases at J, leaving 8 bases unmatched. Germline CDR1 is LNHNV and CDR2 is YYDKDF (reference sequence).

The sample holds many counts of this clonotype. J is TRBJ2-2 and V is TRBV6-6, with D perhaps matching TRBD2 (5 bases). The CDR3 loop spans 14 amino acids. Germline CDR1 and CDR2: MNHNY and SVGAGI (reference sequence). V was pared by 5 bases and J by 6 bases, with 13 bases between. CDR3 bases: TGTGCCAGCAGTATACTAGAGGTCCCCGGGGAGCTGTTTTTT. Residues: CASSILEVPGELFF.

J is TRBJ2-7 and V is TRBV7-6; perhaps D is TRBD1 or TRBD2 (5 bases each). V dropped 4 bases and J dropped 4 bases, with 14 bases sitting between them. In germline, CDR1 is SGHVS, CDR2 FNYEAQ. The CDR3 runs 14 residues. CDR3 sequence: CASSSALGTYEQYF. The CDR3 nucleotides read TGTGCCAGCAGCTCAGCGTTGGGGACGTACGAGCAGTACTTC.

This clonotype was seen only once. CDR3 nucleotide sequence: TGTGCCAGCAGCTTAGCGGGCCTAGCGTTAACAGATACGCAGTATTTT. Its protein product is CASSLAGLALTDTQYF. This chain connects TRBV7-9 to TRBJ2-3; maybe TRBD2 (6 bases). The CDR3 has 16 amino acids. V gave up 0 bases and J gave up 3 bases, with 13 bases separating them. Germline assignment: CDR1 SEHNR and CDR2 FQNEAQ (reference sequence).

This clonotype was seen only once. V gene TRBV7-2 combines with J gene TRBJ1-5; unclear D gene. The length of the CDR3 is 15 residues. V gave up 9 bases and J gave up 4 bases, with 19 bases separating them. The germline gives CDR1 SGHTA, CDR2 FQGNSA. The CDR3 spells CASRSEPFSNQPQHF. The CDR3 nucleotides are TGTGCCAGTAGGTCGGAACCTTTTTCTAATCAGCCCCAGCATTTT. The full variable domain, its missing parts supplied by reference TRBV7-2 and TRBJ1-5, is GAGVSQSPSNKVTEKGKDVELRCDPISGHTALYWYRQSLGQGLEFLIYFQGNSAPDKSGLPSDRFSAERTGGSVSTLTIQRTQQEDSAVYLCASRSEPFSNQPQHFGDGTRLSIL.

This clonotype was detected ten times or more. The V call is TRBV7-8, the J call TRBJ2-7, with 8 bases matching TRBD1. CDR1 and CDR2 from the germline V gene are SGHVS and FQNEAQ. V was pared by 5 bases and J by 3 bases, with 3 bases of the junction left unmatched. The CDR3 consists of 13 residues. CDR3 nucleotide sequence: TGTGCCAGCAGCCCAGGACAGGGCTACGAGCAGTACTTC. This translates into CASSPGQGYEQYF.

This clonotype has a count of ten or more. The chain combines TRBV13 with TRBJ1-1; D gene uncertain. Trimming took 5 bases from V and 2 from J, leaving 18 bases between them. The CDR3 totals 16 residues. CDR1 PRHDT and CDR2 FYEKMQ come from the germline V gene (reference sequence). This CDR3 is CASSPNTVRVNTEAFF. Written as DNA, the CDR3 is TGTGCCAGCAGCCCAAACACCGTCCGAGTAAACACTGAAGCTTTCTTT.

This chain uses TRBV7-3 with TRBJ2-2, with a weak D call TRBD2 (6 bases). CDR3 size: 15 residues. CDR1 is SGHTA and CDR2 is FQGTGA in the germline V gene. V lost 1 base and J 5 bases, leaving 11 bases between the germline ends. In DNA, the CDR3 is TGTGCCAGCAGCTTAAATCCCGCGGGGACCGGGGAGCTGTTTTTT. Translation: CASSLNPAGTGELFF.